This T cell receptor (beta chain) comes out of a study of shared clonotypes between healthy human individuals. Only in-frame clones appear in the TCRdb table, and some are missing; sequencing was by immunoSEQ multiplex PCR. Of some 2.4 million clones in the sample, 80% to 95% were seen once. This clone was recorded once. This CDR3 has 13 amino acids. In germline, CDR1 is SNHLY, CDR2 FYNNEI. Trimming removed 6 bases at V and 2 bases at J, with 10 bases between. The J gene is TRBJ1-2, the V gene TRBV2, with a tentative D call TRBD1 (5 bases). The receptor's source is a man between 18 and 35 years old in good health. Some clones in this sample may be carry-over from other donors' samples. The sequencing sample was made of naive CD4+ T cells from PBMCs. Subset defined: CD45RA+ positively selected. The CDR3: CASRKTENYGYTF. DNA of the CDR3: TGTGCCAGCAGGAAGACAGAGAACTATGGCTACACCTTC.